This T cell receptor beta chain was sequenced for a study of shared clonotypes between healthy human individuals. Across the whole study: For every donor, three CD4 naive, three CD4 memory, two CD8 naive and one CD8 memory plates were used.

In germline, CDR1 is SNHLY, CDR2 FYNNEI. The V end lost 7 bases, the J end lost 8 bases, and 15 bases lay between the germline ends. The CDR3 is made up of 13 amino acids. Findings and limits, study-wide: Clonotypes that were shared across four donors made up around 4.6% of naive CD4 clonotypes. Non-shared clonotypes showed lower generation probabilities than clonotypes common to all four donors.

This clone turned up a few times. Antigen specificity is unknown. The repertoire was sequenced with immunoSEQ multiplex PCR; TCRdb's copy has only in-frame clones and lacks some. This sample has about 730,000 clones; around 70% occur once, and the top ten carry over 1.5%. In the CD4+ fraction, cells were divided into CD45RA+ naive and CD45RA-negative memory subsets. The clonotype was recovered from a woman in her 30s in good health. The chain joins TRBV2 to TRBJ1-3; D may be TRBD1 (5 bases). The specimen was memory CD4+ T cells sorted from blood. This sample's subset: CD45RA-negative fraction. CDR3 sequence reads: CASMRHPGDTIYF. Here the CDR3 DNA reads TGTGCCAGCATGAGACACCCGGGGGACACCATATATTTT.